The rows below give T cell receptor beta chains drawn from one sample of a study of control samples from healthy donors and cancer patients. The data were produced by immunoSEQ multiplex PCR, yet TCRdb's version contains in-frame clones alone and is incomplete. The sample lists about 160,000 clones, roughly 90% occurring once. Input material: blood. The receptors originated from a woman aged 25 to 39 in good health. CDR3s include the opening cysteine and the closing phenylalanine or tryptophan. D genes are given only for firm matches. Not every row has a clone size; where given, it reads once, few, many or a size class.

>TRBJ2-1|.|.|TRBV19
CASSIASRSSYNEQFF
TGTGCCAGTAGTATAGCCAGCAGGAGCTCCTACAATGAGCAGTTCTTC
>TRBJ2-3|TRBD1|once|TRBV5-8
CASSWGDRATDTQYF
TGTGCCAGCAGCTGGGGGGACAGGGCCACAGATACGCAGTATTTT
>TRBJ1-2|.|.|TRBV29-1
CSVDGGDGYTF
TGCAGCGTTGATGGGGGTGATGGCTACACCTTC
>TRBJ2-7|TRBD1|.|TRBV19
CASRDRGYEQYF
TGTGCCAGTAGGGACAGGGGGTACGAGCAGTACTTC
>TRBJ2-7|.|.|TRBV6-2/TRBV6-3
CASSYTGFAAYEQYF
TGTGCCAGCAGTTACACCGGATTTGCAGCCTACGAGCAGTACTTC
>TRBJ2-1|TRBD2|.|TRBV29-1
CSVREGYNEQFF
TGCAGCGTAAGGGAGGGATACAATGAGCAGTTCTTC
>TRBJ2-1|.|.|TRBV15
CATSRDPGKPSYNEQFF
TGTGCCACCAGCAGAGACCCGGGAAAGCCCTCCTACAATGAGCAGTTCTTC
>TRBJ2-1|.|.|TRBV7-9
CASSLSRGYNEQFF
TGTGCCAGCAGCTTATCGAGGGGATACAATGAGCAGTTCTTC
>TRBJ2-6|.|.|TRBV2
CASYLGTGANVLTF
TGTGCCAGCTACTTGGGGACTGGGGCCAACGTCCTGACTTTC
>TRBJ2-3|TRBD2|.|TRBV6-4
CASSDSTSGPDTQYF
TGTGCCAGCAGTGACTCGACTAGCGGGCCAGATACGCAGTATTTT
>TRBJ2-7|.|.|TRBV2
CASSESSGFGSYEQYF
TGTGCCAGCAGTGAATCATCAGGGTTTGGCTCCTACGAGCAGTACTTC
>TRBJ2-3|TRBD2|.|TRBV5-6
CASSRRTSGISAVTDTQYF
TGTGCCAGCAGCCGCAGGACTAGCGGGATATCGGCGGTGACAGATACGCAGTATTTT
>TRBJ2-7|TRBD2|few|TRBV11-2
CASSSAGTTYEQYF
TGTGCCAGCAGCTCTGCCGGGACTACCTACGAGCAGTACTTC
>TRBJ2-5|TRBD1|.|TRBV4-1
CASSQPQGVGLLQETQYF
TGCGCCAGCAGCCAACCACAGGGGGTAGGACTGCTCCAAGAGACCCAGTACTTC
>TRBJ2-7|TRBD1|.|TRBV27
CASSPGTGWGVYEQYF
TGTGCCAGCAGTCCTGGGACAGGGTGGGGTGTTTACGAGCAGTACTTC
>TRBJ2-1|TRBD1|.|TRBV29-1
CSGGRRDRGYNEQFF
TGCAGCGGCGGACGCCGGGACAGGGGGTACAATGAGCAGTTCTTC
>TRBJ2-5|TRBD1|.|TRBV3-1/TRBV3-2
CASSLPGQGQETQYF
TGTGCCAGCAGCCTGCCGGGACAGGGTCAAGAGACCCAGTACTTC
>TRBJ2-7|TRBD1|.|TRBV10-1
CASSESGTGRNEQYF
TGCGCCAGCAGTGAGTCAGGGACAGGACGAAACGAGCAGTACTTC
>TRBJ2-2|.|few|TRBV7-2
CASSLGTGELFF
TGTGCCAGCAGCTTAGGGACCGGGGAGCTGTTTTTT
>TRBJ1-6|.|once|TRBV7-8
CASSLNLNSPLHF
TGTGCCAGCAGCTTGAATTTAAATTCACCCCTCCACTTT
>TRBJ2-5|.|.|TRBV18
CASSPVRGETQYF
TGTGCCAGCTCACCAGTTAGGGGAGAGACCCAGTACTTC
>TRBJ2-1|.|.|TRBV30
CAWSVLAKAEQFF
TGTGCCTGGAGTGTACTAGCAAAGGCTGAGCAGTTCTTC
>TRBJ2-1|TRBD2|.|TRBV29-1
CSVERWTSSSLQFF
TGCAGCGTTGAACGATGGACTAGTTCATCCCTGCAGTTCTTC
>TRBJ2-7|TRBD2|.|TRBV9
CASSVSAREHEQYF
TGTGCCAGCAGCGTATCGGCGCGGGAGCACGAGCAGTACTTC
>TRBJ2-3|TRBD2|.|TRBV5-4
CASSELSGISTDTQYF
TGTGCCAGCAGTGAATTGAGCGGGATAAGCACAGATACGCAGTATTTT
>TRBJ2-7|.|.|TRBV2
CASSESGNYEQYF
TGTGCCAGCAGTGAATCGGGTAACTACGAGCAGTACTTC
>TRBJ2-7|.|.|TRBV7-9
CASSLARDLDYEQYF
TGTGCCAGCAGCTTAGCTCGGGATCTAGATTACGAGCAGTACTTC
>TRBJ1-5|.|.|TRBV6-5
CASSSQGNQPQHF
TGCGCCAGTTCGAGCCAGGGGAATCAGCCCCAGCATTTT
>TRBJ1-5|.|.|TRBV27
CASSGGGSQPQHF
TGTGCCAGTTCCGGGGGCGGGAGTCAGCCCCAGCATTTT
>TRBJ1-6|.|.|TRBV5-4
CASSSDKSNSPLHF
TGTGCCAGCAGCTCAGACAAGAGCAATTCACCCCTCCACTTT
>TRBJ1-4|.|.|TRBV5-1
CASKNRTNEKLFF
TGCGCCAGCAAGAACAGAACTAATGAAAAACTGTTTTTT
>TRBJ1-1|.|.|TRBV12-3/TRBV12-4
CASTGIAEAFF
TGTGCCAGCACAGGGATAGCTGAAGCTTTCTTT
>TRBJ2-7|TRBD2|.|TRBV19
CASSIRLAGAYEQYF
TGTGCCAGTAGTATAAGACTAGCGGGAGCCTACGAGCAGTACTTC
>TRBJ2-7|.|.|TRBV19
CASSIRGGEQYF
TGTGCCAGTAGTATAAGGGGGGGCGAGCAGTACTTC